The 30 T cell receptor beta chains presented below share a single source sample, sequenced in a study of T cells after yellow fever vaccination. Each CDR3 protein is one row after TCRdb ran MiXCR on the 5' RACE reads. The repertoire consists of a few hundred thousand distinct CDR3 sequences, with 19% occurring once and the leading ten covering more than 13%. The sample was PBMCs, taken 15 days after the yellow fever booster vaccination. These receptors were obtained from a man aged 25 to 40 who received the YFV17D yellow fever vaccine.

The chain is built from TRBV4-3 and TRBJ2-7; the D gene is possibly TRBD2 (5 bases). The germline V gene encodes CDR1 LGHNA and CDR2 YSLEER. The length of the CDR3 is 16 residues. V was pared by 0 bases and J by 1 base, with 13 bases between. In nucleotides, the CDR3 is TGCGCCAGCAGCCAAGATTACGGGATTTTGTCCTACGAGCAGTACTTC. It translates to CASSQDYGILSYEQYF.

This clonotype was seen repeatedly, ten times or more. The chain employs TRBV20-1 and TRBJ2-3; the D gene is possibly TRBD2 (6 bases). Per germline, CDR1 DFQATT and CDR2 SNEGSKA (reference sequence). The CDR3 consists of 14 residues. Trimming shortened V by 7 bases and J by 4 bases, and 18 bases separated the two germline ends. CDR3 coding DNA: TGCAGTGTTTCGGCGGGAATCCCCCCAGATACGCAGTATTTT. It specifies CSVSAGIPPDTQYF.

V and J are TRBV5-6 and TRBJ2-7; the D is unclear. V was clipped by 4 bases and J by 3 bases, with 8 bases between them. The CDR3 is 12 amino acids. Per germline, CDR1 SGHDT and CDR2 YYEEEE. CDR3 amino acids: CASSRKDYEQYF. The CDR3 DNA sequence: TGTGCCAGCAGCCGGAAGGACTACGAGCAGTACTTC.

The genes are TRBV15 and TRBJ2-3, with a possible D match to TRBD1 (6 bases). V lost 0 bases to trimming and J lost 8 bases, with 15 bases between them. Germline lookup yields CDR1 LNHNV and CDR2 YYDKDF (reference sequence). The CDR3 is made up of 15 amino acids. The CDR3 DNA is TGTGCCACCAGCAGAGATCTAGAAGCACAGGGTACGCAGTATTTT. Protein product: CATSRDLEAQGTQYF.

The chain joins TRBV18 to TRBJ2-7, with D perhaps matching TRBD1 or TRBD2 (6 bases each). This CDR3 contains 14 residues. Trimming removed 0 bases at V and 7 bases at J, with 13 bases between. Looked up from germline, CDR1 is KGHSH and CDR2 is LQKENI. CDR3 sequence reads: CASSPPVGGIEQYF. In DNA form, the CDR3 reads TGTGCCAGCTCACCACCGGTAGGGGGGATTGAGCAGTACTTC.

The genes are TRBV10-3 and TRBJ2-7; TRBD2 matches at 7 bases. Germline values: CDR1 ENHRY, CDR2 SYGVKD. This CDR3 comprises 13 residues. Trimming at V came to 10 bases and at J to 4 bases, leaving 10 bases not matched to a gene. CDR3 sequence: CATQGPGGYEQYF. DNA of the CDR3: TGTGCCACCCAGGGCCCGGGAGGATACGAGCAGTACTTC.

V and J are TRBV20-1 and TRBJ2-2; 7 nucleotides agree with TRBD1. The CDR3 totals 14 residues. V was pared by 3 bases and J by 5 bases, with 6 bases of the junction left unmatched. The germline CDR1 and CDR2 sequences are DFQATT and SNEGSKA (reference sequence). The CDR3 region has the DNA TGCAGTGCTAGTGAGACAGGGCGAACCGGGGAGCTGTTTTTT. Translating gives CSASETGRTGELFF.

V is TRBV18 and J is TRBJ2-5; TRBD1 might be the D (6 bases). Deletions cut 3 bases from V and 2 bases from J, with 10 bases between. The CDR3 extends over 14 amino acids. The V gene's germline CDR1 is KGHSH and CDR2 LQKENI. CDR3 in DNA: TGTGCCAGCTCACCCGGGACACGACAAGAGACCCAGTACTTC. The encoded protein is CASSPGTRQETQYF.

Concerning this clonotype: A read error may produce the germline difference seen at one junction end. The gene calls are TRBV10-3 and TRBJ2-7, with 8 bases that match TRBD2. This CDR3 contains 13 residues. The germline CDR1 and CDR2 sequences are ENHRY and SYGVKD. The DNA for the CDR3 is TGTGCCATCCGAGCGGGAGCGGGTTACGAGCAGAACTTC. Protein product: CAIRAGAGYEQNF.

This clonotype appeared a few times. A junction boundary mismatches the germline segment, possibly from a read error. The chain couples TRBV5-1 to TRBJ2-4, with D perhaps matching TRBD1 (6 bases). The CDR3 totals 13 residues. Germline V gene lookup returns CDR1 SGHRS and CDR2 YFSETQ. The CDR3 region is CASSLGAENIQYF. The CDR3 region has the DNA TGCGCCAGCAGTTTGGGGGCGGAGAACATTCAGTACTTC.

The V and J genes are TRBV5-1 and TRBJ1-1, with a possible D match to TRBD1 (6 bases). Germline V gene data show CDR1 as SGHRS and CDR2 as YFSETQ. V gave up 5 bases and J gave up 7 bases, with 15 bases separating them. The CDR3 has 13 residues. The CDR3 here is CASSEGGQGEAFF. DNA for the CDR3: TGCGCCAGCAGTGAAGGGGGGCAGGGTGAAGCTTTCTTT.

CDR3 nucleotides: TGCAGTGCCAAAGAAGGGGTTAGCGGGCAAGAGACCCAGTACTTC. Protein: CSAKEGVSGQETQYF. The chain couples TRBV20-1 to TRBJ2-5; TRBD2 matches 7 bases. There are 15 residues in the CDR3. Germline trimming cut 6 bases from V and 2 bases from J; bases unmatched to any gene: 12. Germline assignment: CDR1 DFQATT and CDR2 SNEGSKA (reference sequence).

This clonotype was counted between two and nine times. The rearrangement uses TRBV7-2 and TRBJ1-1; D remains ambiguous. CDR3 length: 13 residues. CDR1 is SGHTA and CDR2 is FQGNSA in the germline V gene. V was trimmed by 1 base and J by 6 bases, leaving 9 bases between them. CDR3 loop: CASSLDNLAEAFF. The CDR3 DNA reads TGTGCCAGCAGCTTAGACAATTTGGCTGAAGCTTTCTTT.

The gene calls are TRBV19 and TRBJ2-5; either TRBD1 or TRBD2 may supply D (5 bases each). Looked up from germline, CDR1 is LNHDA and CDR2 is SQIVND (reference sequence). V lost 5 bases and J lost 4, with 11 bases in between. CDR3 size: 13 residues. The CDR3 coding sequence is TGTGCCAGTAGTCCGGGGCGGTCAGAGACCCAGTACTTC. Protein sequence: CASSPGRSETQYF.

The gene calls are TRBV7-6 and TRBJ2-5; 7 bases are shared with TRBD1. After removal of 5 bases from V and 1 base from J, the junction contained 13 bases not matched to a gene. The CDR3 runs to 17 residues. Germline V CDR1 and CDR2: SGHVS, FNYEAQ. The CDR3 DNA follows: TGTGCCAGCAGCAAAGGGGTAGGGGGACAGTTCCAAGAGACCCAGTACTTC. Translating it yields CASSKGVGGQFQETQYF. The whole variable domain, filled in from reference TRBV7-6 and TRBJ2-5, reads GAGVSQSPRYKVTKRGQDVALRCDPISGHVSLYWYRQALGQGPEFLTYFNYEAQQDKSGLPNDRFSAERPEGSISTLTIQRTEQRDSAMYRCASSKGVGGQFQETQYFGPGTRLLVL.

The chain is built from TRBV12-3 or TRBV12-4 and TRBJ2-2; D is ambiguous. Trimming shortened V by 5 bases and J by 4 bases, and 11 bases separated the two germline ends. The CDR3 length is 14 residues. CDR3 DNA: TGTGCCAGCAGTGCATCGGTGTCCACCGGGGAGCTGTTTTTT. Translating it yields CASSASVSTGELFF.

The chain combines TRBV9 with TRBJ1-1, with 9 bases lining up with TRBD1. V shed 3 bases and J 4 bases; nucleotides not matched to a gene: 7. This CDR3 has 15 amino acids. Germline CDR1 reads SGDLS; CDR2 reads YYNGEE. The CDR3 coding sequence is TGTGCCAGCAGCGCCGGGACAGGGCCTTTCACTGAAGCTTTCTTT. Translated, it gives CASSAGTGPFTEAFF.

This clonotype showed up just a few times. The CDR3 DNA sequence: TGTGCCAGCAGTTACGGGGAAGGTGAGACCCAGTACTTC. Protein sequence: CASSYGEGETQYF. J is TRBJ2-5 and V is TRBV6-6; no clear D. The CDR3 is 13 amino acids. Trimming stripped 2 bases from V and 5 bases from J, with 9 bases between. Germline V lookup: CDR1 MNHNY, CDR2 SVGAGI (reference sequence).

This clonotype came up many times. The gene calls are TRBV9 and TRBJ1-1; the D is unclear. The germline V gene encodes CDR1 SGDLS and CDR2 YYNGEE. This CDR3 contains 13 residues. Trimming left V 0 bases short and J 1 base short, with 4 bases between. The CDR3 DNA follows: TGTGCCAGCAGCGTAGACGGGAACACTGAAGCTTTCTTT. It translates to CASSVDGNTEAFF. The full variable domain, its missing parts supplied by reference TRBV9 and TRBJ1-1, is DSGVTQTPKHLITATGQRVTLRCSPRSGDLSVYWYQQSLDQGLQFLIQYYNGEERAKGNILERFSAQQFPDLHSELNLSSLELGDSALYFCASSVDGNTEAFFGQGTRLTVV.

This clonotype was detected ten times or more. The chain combines TRBV11-2 with TRBJ2-3; TRBD2 aligns across 12 bases. The V gene's germline CDR1 is SGHAT and CDR2 FQNNGV. V gave up 5 bases and J gave up 1 base; unmatched junction bases: 10. The CDR3 sequence is 18 residues long. CDR3 nucleotide sequence: TGTGCCAGCAGCCCTAAGACTAGCGGGAGAGGAGGCACAGATACGCAGTATTTT. This codes for CASSPKTSGRGGTDTQYF.

This clonotype was found a few times. The rearrangement links TRBV12-3 or TRBV12-4 to TRBJ1-5, with 8 bases matching TRBD1. Trimming took 6 bases from V and 7 from J; bases not matched to a gene: 8. CDR3 size: 14 residues. The CDR3 loop reads CASSYDRGGQPQHF. CDR3 nucleotide sequence: TGTGCCAGCAGCTACGACAGGGGAGGGCAGCCCCAGCATTTT.

The chain links TRBV4-3 to TRBJ2-7; D assignment may be TRBD1 or TRBD2 (5 bases each). The CDR3 contains 16 residues. The germline V gene encodes CDR1 LGHNA and CDR2 YSLEER. V was pared by 3 bases and J by 0 bases, with 15 bases between. This chain's CDR3 is CASSQGVGTVSYEQYF. The CDR3, as DNA: TGCGCCAGCAGCCAGGGGGTAGGGACCGTCTCCTACGAGCAGTACTTC.

This clonotype was seen only a few times. The chain combines TRBV5-1 with TRBJ2-1; D assignment may be TRBD1 or TRBD2 (5 bases each). CDR3 length: 12 amino acids. Looked up from germline, CDR1 is SGHRS and CDR2 is YFSETQ. The germline V and J ends were trimmed by 4 bases and 7 bases, with 9 bases remaining between them. This chain's CDR3 is CASSRGTNEQFF. CDR3 nucleotides: TGCGCCAGCAGCCGAGGGACGAATGAGCAGTTCTTC.

This clonotype was detected only a few times. V and J are TRBV20-1 and TRBJ2-2; 7 positions agree with TRBD2. The CDR3 sequence is 14 residues long. The junction had 9 bases not matched to a gene; V was cut back by 4 bases and J by 7 bases. Germline CDR1 and CDR2: DFQATT and SNEGSKA (reference sequence). In nucleotides, the CDR3 is TGCAGTGCTATTTGGGGGGGGTCAGGCGGGGAGCTGTTTTTT. It yields the protein CSAIWGGSGGELFF.

This clonotype has more than one count but fewer than ten. This chain links TRBV12-3 or TRBV12-4 with TRBJ2-3, with 9 bases fitting TRBD2. This CDR3 is 17 amino acids long. The V gene end was trimmed by 9 bases and the J gene end by 6 bases; junction bases not matched to a gene: 19. This CDR3 reads CASFSTRLAVKGDTQYF. Here the CDR3 DNA reads TGTGCCAGTTTTAGCACCCGACTAGCGGTCAAAGGGGATACGCAGTATTTT.

In its sample, this clonotype was seen a few times. V and J are TRBV4-3 and TRBJ2-3; 7 nucleotides agree with TRBD1. V shed 0 bases, J shed 4 bases, and the junction held 7 bases outside the gene matches. Germline-derived CDR1 and CDR2 are LGHNA and YSLEER. The CDR3 spans 16 residues. This CDR3 is CASSQDLAQGADTQYF. Here the CDR3 DNA reads TGCGCCAGCAGCCAAGATCTGGCGCAGGGGGCAGATACGCAGTATTTT.

This chain joins TRBV7-2 and TRBJ2-7, with a possible D match to TRBD1 (6 bases). Germline loops: CDR1 SGHTA, CDR2 FQGNSA. Trimming cost V 6 bases and J 5 bases, with 11 bases left between them. The CDR3 has 12 residues. The CDR3: CASSMNRDEQYF. The CDR3, as DNA: TGTGCCAGCAGTATGAACAGGGACGAGCAGTACTTC.

This clonotype has just a few counts. The chain couples TRBV12-3 or TRBV12-4 to TRBJ2-1, with no clear D. The V gene lost 5 bases and the J gene lost 7 bases, with 15 bases spanning the gap. The CDR3 has 14 amino acids. The CDR3 region is CASSPASRPNEQFF. The CDR3 DNA reads as TGTGCCAGCAGTCCGGCTTCGAGGCCGAATGAGCAGTTCTTC.

This clonotype was counted only a few times. The genes are TRBV10-1 and TRBJ2-1, with 8 bases aligning to TRBD2. CDR3 length: 12 amino acids. Trimming cost V 6 bases and J 10 bases; bases outside gene matches: 5. Germline V gene sequence: CDR1 WNHNN, CDR2 SYGVQD (reference sequence). The CDR3 nucleotides are TGCGCCAGCAGCCGGACTAGCAAGGAGCAGTTCTTC. It translates to CASSRTSKEQFF.

The rearrangement joins TRBV29-1 to TRBJ2-7; the D gene is possibly TRBD2 (6 bases). Germline CDR1 is SQVTM and CDR2 is ANQGSEA. With 7 bases removed from V and 4 bases from J, the gap between germline ends came to 11 bases. The CDR3 runs to 11 residues. The CDR3 here is CSAIGGYEQYF. Written as DNA, the CDR3 is TGCAGCGCTATCGGAGGGTACGAGCAGTACTTC.